This T cell receptor beta chain was found in a study of blood T cell repertoires in COVID-19. This clone came up a few times. Germline CDR1 is ENHRY and CDR2 is SYGVKD. V shed 3 bases and J shed 3 bases, with 6 bases lying between them. The CDR3 is 12 amino acids. Only in-frame clones appear in the TCRdb table, and some are missing; sequencing was by immunoSEQ multiplex PCR. The sample includes 50,000 to 70,000 clones, roughly 84% of them seen just once. Sequenced material: peripheral blood. The J gene is TRBJ2-7, the V gene TRBV10-3; D ambiguous. This sequence originates from a woman aged 60-75 years with acute or convalescent COVID-19. In nucleotides, the CDR3 is TGTGCCATCAGTGAATATAACTACGAGCAGTACTTC. It translates to CAISEYNYEQYF.